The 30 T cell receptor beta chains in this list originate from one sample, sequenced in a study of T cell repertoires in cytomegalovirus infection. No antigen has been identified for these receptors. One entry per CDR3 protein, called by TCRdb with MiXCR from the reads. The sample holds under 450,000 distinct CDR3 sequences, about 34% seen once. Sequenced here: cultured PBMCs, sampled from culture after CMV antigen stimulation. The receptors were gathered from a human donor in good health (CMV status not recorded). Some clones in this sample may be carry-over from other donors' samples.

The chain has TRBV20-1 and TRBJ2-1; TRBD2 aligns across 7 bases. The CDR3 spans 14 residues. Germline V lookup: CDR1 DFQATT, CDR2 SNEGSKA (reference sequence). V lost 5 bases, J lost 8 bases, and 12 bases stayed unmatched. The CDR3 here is CSALWREGRDEQFF. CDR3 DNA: TGCAGTGCTTTGTGGAGGGAGGGCCGGGATGAGCAGTTCTTC.

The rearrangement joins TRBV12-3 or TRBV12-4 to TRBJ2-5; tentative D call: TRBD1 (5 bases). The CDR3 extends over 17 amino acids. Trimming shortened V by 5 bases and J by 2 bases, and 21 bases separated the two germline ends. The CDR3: CASSPDRFSRDQETQYF. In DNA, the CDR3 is TGTGCCAGCAGTCCTGACCGTTTTTCCAGGGATCAAGAGACCCAGTACTTC.

CDR3 sequence (DNA): TGCAGCGTTGAGTTGGGACTAGCGGGAGGGCAGGATACGCAGTATTTT. Amino acids: CSVELGLAGGQDTQYF. The rearrangement joins TRBV29-1 to TRBJ2-3; 16 bases are shared with TRBD2. The ends lost 3 bases at V and 6 bases at J; junction bases unmatched: 6. This CDR3 has 16 residues. The V gene's germline CDR1 is SQVTM and CDR2 ANQGSEA.

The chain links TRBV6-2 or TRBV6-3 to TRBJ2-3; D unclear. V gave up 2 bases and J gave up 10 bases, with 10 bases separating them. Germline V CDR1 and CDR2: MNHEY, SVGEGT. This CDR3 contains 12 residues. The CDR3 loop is CASSYEDRSQYF. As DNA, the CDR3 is TGTGCCAGCAGTTACGAGGACCGCTCGCAGTATTTT.

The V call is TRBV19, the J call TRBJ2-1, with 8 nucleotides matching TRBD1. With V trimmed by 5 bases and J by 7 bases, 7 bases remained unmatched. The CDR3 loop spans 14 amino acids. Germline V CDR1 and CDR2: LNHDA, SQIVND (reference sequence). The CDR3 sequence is CASSGYRGVNEQFF. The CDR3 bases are TGTGCCAGTAGTGGTTACAGGGGGGTAAATGAGCAGTTCTTC.

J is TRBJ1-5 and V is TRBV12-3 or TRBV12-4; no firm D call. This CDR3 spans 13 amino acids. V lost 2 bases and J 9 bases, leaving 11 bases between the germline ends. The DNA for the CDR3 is TGTGCCAGCAGTTTAAAGTCCCCAGGGCCCCAGCATTTT. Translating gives CASSLKSPGPQHF.

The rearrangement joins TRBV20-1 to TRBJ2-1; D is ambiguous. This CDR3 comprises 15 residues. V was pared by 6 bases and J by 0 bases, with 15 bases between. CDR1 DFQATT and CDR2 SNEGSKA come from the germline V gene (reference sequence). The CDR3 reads CSALQRETSYNEQFF. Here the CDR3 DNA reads TGCAGTGCGCTACAAAGAGAAACCTCCTACAATGAGCAGTTCTTC.

CDR3 protein: CASSYTQSGSQETQYF. CDR3 bases: TGTGCCAGCAGTTACACACAAAGCGGGAGCCAAGAGACCCAGTACTTC. This rearrangement joins TRBV6-2 or TRBV6-3 to TRBJ2-5; 8 bases agree with TRBD2. CDR3 size: 16 residues. Germline V gives CDR1 MNHEY, CDR2 SVGEGT. The V gene end was trimmed by 2 bases and the J gene end by 1 base; junction bases not matched to a gene: 6.

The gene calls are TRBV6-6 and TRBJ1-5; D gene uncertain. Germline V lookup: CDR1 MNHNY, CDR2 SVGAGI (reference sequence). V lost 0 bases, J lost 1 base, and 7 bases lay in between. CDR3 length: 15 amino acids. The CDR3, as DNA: TGTGCCAGCAGTTACTCGTTGTCCAGCAATCAGCCCCAGCATTTT. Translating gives CASSYSLSSNQPQHF.

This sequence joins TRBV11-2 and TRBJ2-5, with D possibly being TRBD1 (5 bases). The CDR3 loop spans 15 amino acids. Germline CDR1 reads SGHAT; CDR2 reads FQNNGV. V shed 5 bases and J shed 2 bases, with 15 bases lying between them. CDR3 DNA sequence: TGTGCCAGCAGCCCACGACCGGACATACAAGAGACCCAGTACTTC. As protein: CASSPRPDIQETQYF.

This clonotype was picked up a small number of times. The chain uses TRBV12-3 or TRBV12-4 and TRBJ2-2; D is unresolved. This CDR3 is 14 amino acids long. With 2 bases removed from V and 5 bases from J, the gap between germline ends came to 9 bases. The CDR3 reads CASSLNPRTGELFF. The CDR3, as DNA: TGTGCCAGCAGTTTAAACCCAAGGACCGGGGAGCTGTTTTTT.

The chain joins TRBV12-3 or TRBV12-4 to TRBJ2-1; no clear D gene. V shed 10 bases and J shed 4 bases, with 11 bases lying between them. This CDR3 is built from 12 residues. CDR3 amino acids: CATRQEYNEQFF. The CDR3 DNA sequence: TGTGCCACCAGACAAGAGTACAATGAGCAGTTCTTC.

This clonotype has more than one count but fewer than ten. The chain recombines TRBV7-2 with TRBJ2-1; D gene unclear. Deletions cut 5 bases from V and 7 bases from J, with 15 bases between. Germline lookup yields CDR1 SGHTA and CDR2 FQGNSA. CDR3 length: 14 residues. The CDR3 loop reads CASSASLGGNEQFF. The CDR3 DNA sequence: TGTGCCAGCAGCGCCTCCCTCGGCGGAAATGAGCAGTTCTTC.

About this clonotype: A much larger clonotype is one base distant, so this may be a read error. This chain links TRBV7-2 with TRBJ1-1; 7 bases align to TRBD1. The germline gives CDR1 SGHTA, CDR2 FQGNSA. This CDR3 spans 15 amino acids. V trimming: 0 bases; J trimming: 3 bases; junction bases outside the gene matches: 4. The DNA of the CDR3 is TGTGCCAGCAGCTTAGCGGCCCAGGGGGACACTGAAGCTTTCTTT. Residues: CASSLAAQGDTEAFF.

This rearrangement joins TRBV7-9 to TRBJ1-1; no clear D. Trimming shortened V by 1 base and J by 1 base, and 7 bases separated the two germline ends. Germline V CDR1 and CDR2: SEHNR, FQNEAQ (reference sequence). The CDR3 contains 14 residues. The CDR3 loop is CASSLGISNTEAFF. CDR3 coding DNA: TGTGCCAGCAGCTTAGGGATATCGAACACTGAAGCTTTCTTT. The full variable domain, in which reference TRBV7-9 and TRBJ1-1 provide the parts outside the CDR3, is DTGVSQNPRHKITKRGQNVTFRCDPISEHNRLYWYRQTLGQGPEFLTYFQNEAQLEKSRLLSDRFSAERPKGSFSTLEIQRTEQGDSAMYLCASSLGISNTEAFFGQGTRLTVV.

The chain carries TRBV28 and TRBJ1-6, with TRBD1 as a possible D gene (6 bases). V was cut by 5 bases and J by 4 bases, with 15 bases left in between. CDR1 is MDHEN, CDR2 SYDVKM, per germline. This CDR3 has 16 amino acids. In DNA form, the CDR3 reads TGTGCCAGCAGTGATTCGGGGGGCTCTTATAATTCACCCCTCCACTTT. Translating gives CASSDSGGSYNSPLHF. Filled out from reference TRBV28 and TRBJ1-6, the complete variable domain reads DVKVTQSSRYLVKRTGEKVFLECVQDMDHENMFWYRQDPGLGLRLIYFSYDVKMKEKGDIPEGYSVSREKKERFSLILESASTNQTSMYLCASSDSGGSYNSPLHFGNGTRLTVT.

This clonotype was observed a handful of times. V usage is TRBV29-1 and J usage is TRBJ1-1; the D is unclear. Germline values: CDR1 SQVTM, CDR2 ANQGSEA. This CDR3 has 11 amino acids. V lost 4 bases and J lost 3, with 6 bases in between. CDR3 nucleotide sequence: TGCAGCGTTGCCAGTTACACTGAAGCTTTCTTT. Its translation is CSVASYTEAFF.

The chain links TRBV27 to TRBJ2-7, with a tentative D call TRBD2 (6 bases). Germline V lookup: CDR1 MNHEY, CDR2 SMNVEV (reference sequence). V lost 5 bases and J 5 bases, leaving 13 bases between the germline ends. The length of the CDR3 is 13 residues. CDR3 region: CASSRGDWDEQYV. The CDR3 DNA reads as TGTGCCAGCAGTCGAGGGGACTGGGACGAGCAGTACGTC.

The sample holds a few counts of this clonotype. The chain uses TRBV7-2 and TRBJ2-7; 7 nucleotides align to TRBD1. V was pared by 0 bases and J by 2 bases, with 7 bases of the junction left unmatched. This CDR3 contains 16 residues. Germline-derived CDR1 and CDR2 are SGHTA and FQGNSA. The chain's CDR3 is CASSLAHAGTAYEQYF. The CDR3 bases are TGTGCCAGCAGCTTAGCGCACGCAGGGACAGCCTACGAGCAGTACTTC. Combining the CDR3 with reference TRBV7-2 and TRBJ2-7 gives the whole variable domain GAGVSQSPSNKVTEKGKDVELRCDPISGHTALYWYRQSLGQGLEFLIYFQGNSAPDKSGLPSDRFSAERTGGSVSTLTIQRTQQEDSAVYLCASSLAHAGTAYEQYFGPGTRLTVT.

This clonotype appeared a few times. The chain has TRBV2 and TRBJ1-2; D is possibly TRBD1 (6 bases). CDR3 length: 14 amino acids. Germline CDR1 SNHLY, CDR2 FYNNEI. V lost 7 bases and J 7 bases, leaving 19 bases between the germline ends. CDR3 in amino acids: CASIAEQGRLGYTF. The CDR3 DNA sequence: TGTGCCAGCATCGCCGAACAGGGCCGCCTTGGCTACACCTTC.

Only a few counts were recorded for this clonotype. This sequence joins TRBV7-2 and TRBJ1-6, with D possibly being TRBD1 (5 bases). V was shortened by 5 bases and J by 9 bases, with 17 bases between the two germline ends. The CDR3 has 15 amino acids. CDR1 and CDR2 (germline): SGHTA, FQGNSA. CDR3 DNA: TGTGCCAGCAGCCCCGGGGCTCCTCGGGCTTCACCCCTCCACTTT. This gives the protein CASSPGAPRASPLHF.

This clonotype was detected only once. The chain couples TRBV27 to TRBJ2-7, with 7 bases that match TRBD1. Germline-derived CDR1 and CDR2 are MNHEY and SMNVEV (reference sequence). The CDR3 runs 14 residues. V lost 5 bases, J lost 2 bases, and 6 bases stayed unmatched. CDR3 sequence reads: CASSPWDRPYEQYV. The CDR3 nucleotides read TGTGCCAGCAGTCCGTGGGACAGACCCTACGAGCAGTACGTC.

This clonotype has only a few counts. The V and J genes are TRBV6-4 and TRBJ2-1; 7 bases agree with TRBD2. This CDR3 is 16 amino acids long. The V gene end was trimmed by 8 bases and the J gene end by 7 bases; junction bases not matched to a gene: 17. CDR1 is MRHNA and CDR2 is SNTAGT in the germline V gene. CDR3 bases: TGTGCCAGCCGCCCAGACCCTAGCGGATATACAAATGAGCAGTTCTTC. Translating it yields CASRPDPSGYTNEQFF.

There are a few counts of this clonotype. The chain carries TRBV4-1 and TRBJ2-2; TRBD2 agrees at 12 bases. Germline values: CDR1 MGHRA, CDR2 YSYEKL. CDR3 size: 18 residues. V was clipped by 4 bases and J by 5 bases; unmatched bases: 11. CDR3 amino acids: CASSRNFASGRATGELFF. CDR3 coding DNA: TGCGCCAGCAGCCGCAATTTTGCTAGCGGGAGGGCGACCGGGGAGCTGTTTTTT.

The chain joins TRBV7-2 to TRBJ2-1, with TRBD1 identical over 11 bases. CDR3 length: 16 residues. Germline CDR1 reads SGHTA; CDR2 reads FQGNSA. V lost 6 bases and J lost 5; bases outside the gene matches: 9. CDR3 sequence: CASRGGGTGGDNEQFF. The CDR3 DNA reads TGTGCCAGCAGGGGGGGAGGGACAGGGGGAGACAATGAGCAGTTCTTC.

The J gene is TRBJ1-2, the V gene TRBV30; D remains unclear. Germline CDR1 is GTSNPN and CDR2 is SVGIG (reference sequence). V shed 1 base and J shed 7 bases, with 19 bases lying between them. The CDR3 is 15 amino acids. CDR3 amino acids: CAWSGNSKASGGYTF. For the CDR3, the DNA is TGTGCCTGGAGTGGGAACAGTAAGGCGTCCGGTGGCTACACCTTC.

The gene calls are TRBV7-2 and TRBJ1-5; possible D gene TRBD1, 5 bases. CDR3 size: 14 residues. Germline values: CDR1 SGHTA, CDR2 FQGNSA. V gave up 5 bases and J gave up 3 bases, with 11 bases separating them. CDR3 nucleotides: TGTGCCAGCAGCCGCGGACATGCCAATCAGCCCCAGCATTTT. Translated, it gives CASSRGHANQPQHF.

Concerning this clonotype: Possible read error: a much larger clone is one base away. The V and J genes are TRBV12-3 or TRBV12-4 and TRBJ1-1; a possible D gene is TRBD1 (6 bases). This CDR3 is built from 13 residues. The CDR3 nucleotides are TGTGCCAACAGTGGGACACGATATACGGGGGCTTTCTTT. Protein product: CANSGTRYTGAFF.

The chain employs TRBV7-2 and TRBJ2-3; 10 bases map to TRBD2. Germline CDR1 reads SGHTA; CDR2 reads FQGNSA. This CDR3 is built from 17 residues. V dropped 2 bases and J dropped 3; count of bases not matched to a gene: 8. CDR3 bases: TGTGCCAGCAGCTTATCCTTTCTAGCGGGAGTAACAGATACGCAGTATTTT. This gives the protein CASSLSFLAGVTDTQYF.

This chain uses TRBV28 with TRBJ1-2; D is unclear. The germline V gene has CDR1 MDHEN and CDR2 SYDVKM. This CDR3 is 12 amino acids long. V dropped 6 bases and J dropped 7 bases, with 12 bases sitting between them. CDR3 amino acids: CASSYWTAGYTF. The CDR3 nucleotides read TGTGCCAGCAGCTACTGGACGGCTGGCTACACCTTC.